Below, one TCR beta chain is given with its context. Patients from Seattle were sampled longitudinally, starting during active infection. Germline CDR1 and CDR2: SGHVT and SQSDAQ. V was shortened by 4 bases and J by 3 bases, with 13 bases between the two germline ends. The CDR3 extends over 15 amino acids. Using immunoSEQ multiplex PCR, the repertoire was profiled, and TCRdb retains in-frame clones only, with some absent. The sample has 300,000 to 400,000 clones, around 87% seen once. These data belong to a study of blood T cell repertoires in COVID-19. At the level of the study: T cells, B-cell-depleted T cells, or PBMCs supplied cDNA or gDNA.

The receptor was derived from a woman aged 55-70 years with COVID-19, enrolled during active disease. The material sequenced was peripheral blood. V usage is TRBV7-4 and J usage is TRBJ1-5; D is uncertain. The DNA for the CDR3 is TGTGCCAGCAGCTCCAGGCGGGTGTCCAATCAGCCCCAGCATTTT. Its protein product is CASSSRRVSNQPQHF.